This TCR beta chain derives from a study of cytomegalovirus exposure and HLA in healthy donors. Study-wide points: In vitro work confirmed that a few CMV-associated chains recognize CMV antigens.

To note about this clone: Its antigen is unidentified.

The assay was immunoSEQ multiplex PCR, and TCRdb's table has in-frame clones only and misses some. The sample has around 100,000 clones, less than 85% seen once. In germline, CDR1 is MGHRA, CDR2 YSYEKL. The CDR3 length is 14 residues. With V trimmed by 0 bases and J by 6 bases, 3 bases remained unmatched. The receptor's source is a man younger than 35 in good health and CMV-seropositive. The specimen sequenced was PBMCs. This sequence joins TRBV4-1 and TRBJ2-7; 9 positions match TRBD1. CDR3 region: CASSQEGQGPEQYF. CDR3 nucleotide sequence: TGCGCCAGCAGCCAAGAGGGACAGGGACCCGAGCAGTACTTC.